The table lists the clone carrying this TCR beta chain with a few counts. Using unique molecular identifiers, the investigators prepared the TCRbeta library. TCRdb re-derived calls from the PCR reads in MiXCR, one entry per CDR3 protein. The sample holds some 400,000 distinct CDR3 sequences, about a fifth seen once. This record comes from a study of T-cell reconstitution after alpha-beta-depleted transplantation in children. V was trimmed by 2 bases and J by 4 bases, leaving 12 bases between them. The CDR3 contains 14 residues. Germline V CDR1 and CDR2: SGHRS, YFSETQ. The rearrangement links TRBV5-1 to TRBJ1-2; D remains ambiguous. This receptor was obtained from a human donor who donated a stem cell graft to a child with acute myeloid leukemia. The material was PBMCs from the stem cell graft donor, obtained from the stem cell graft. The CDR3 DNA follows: TGCGCCAGCAGCTTAGGACGTGCCGGCTATGGCTACACCTTC. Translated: CASSLGRAGYGYTF.